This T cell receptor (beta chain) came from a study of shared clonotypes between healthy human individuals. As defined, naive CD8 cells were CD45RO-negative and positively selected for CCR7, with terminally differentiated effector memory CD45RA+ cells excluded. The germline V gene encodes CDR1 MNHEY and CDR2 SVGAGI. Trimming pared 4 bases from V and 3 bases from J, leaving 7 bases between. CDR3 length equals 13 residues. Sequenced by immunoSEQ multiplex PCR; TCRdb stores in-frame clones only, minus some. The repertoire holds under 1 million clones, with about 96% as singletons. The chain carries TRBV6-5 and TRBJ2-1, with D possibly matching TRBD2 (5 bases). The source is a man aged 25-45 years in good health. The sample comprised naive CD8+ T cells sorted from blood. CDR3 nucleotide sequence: TGTGCCAGCAGTTTCACTAGCTACAATGAGCAGTTCTTC. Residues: CASSFTSYNEQFF.